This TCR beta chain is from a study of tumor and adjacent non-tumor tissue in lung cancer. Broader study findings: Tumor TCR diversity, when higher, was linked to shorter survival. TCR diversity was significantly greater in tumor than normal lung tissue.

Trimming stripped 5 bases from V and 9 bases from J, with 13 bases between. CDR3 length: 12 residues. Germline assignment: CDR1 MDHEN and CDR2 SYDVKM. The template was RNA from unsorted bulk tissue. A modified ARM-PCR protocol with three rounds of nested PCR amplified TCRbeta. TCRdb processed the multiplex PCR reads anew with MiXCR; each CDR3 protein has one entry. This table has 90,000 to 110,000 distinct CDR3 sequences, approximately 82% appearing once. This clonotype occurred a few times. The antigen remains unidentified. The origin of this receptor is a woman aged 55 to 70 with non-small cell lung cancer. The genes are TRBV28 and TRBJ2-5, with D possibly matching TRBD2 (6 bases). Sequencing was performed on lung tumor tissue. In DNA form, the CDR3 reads TGTGCCAGCAGTCCGGGGGAGATGGCCCAGTACTTC. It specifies CASSPGEMAQYF.